This T cell receptor (beta chain) was sequenced during a study of blood T cell repertoires in COVID-19. As for the study in general: The samples span acute and convalescent COVID-19 from the United States, Italy and Spain. Sample material is recorded as cDNA or gDNA derived from T cells, B-cell-depleted T cells, or PBMCs.

In germline, CDR1 is ENHRY, CDR2 SYGVKD. The V segment lost 10 bases and the J segment 6 bases; nucleotides outside the gene matches: 9. CDR3 length: 12 amino acids. TCRdb's copy holds only in-frame clones and misses some; the assay was immunoSEQ multiplex PCR. The sample consists of about 190,000 clones, more than 85% of them appearing once. The sequenced material came from peripheral blood. V is TRBV10-3 and J is TRBJ2-7, with 7 nucleotides matching TRBD1. This sequence originates from a man between 65 and 85 years old with active or convalescent COVID-19. The CDR3 loop reads CATHSTGFEQYF. The CDR3, as DNA: TGTGCCACCCACTCGACAGGGTTCGAGCAGTACTTC.